Shown below are 22 T cell receptor beta chains from a single sample sequenced in a study of blood T cell repertoires in COVID-19. Some clones are missing from TCRdb's copy, which holds only in-frame ones; the method was immunoSEQ multiplex PCR. The data contain 150,000 to 200,000 clones, 70% to 85% of them seen just once; the ten biggest clones take up roughly 13%. The sample taken for sequencing was peripheral blood. The source of these receptors is a man aged 50 to 60 who had recovered from COVID-19.

The J gene is TRBJ2-1, the V gene TRBV27, with TRBD2 as a possible D gene (6 bases). This CDR3 has 13 amino acids. V was pared by 8 bases and J by 8 bases, with 16 bases between. Per germline, CDR1 MNHEY and CDR2 SMNVEV (reference sequence). The CDR3, as DNA: TGTGCCAGCCGGAGGGGCGCGGCGGATGAGCAGTTCTTC. Protein product: CASRRGAADEQFF.

This rearrangement joins TRBV6-2 or TRBV6-3 to TRBJ1-1; TRBD1 might be the D (5 bases). The CDR3 length is 16 residues. Deletions cut 7 bases from V and 6 bases from J, with 24 bases between. The germline V gene has CDR1 MNHEY and CDR2 SVGEGT. CDR3 nucleotides: TGTGCCAGCAACCCCTGGGGGGGTCGTCTCAACGCTGAAGCTTTCTTT. It is translated as CASNPWGGRLNAEAFF.

V gene TRBV4-1 combines with J gene TRBJ1-4, with 9 bases fitting TRBD1. Germline CDR1 is MGHRA and CDR2 is YSYEKL. V gave up 1 base and J gave up 8 bases; unmatched junction bases: 5. This CDR3 region has 15 residues. CDR3 DNA: TGCGCCAGCAGCCAAGTAGGACAGGGGAGAGAAAAACTGTTTTTT. Protein product: CASSQVGQGREKLFF.

The chain recombines TRBV5-1 with TRBJ2-5, with D perhaps matching TRBD2 (5 bases). CDR3 size: 13 residues. In germline, CDR1 is SGHRS, CDR2 YFSETQ. V lost 3 bases and J lost 0, with 6 bases in between. For the CDR3, the DNA is TGCGCCAGCAGCTGGGAGTACCAAGAGACCCAGTACTTC. This sequence encodes CASSWEYQETQYF.

The chain recombines TRBV7-9 with TRBJ2-7; tentatively, D is TRBD2 (5 bases). There are 15 residues in the CDR3. Germline CDR1 SEHNR, CDR2 FQNEAQ (reference sequence). V was pared by 5 bases and J by 5 bases, with 19 bases between. CDR3 in amino acids: CASSRGALALNEQYF. The CDR3 DNA sequence: TGTGCCAGCAGCCGTGGTGCTCTAGCTCTAAACGAGCAGTACTTC.

This chain uses TRBV6-2 or TRBV6-3 with TRBJ1-5, with D maybe TRBD1 (6 bases). The CDR3 consists of 15 residues. V lost 6 bases and J 9 bases, leaving 21 bases between the germline ends. Per germline, CDR1 MNHEY and CDR2 SVGEGT. The CDR3 reads CASSPGTGKLWPQHF. The DNA for the CDR3 is TGTGCCAGCAGCCCAGGTACAGGGAAGCTCTGGCCCCAGCATTTT.

This clone was counted at least ten times. This chain connects TRBV2 to TRBJ2-1; 16 bases are a match to TRBD2. With 9 bases clipped from V and 8 bases from J, the junction kept 1 base outside the gene matches. Germline-derived CDR1 and CDR2 are SNHLY and FYNNEI. The CDR3 runs to 13 residues. The CDR3 loop reads CASGTSGRDEQFF. The CDR3 DNA reads as TGTGCCAGTGGGACTAGCGGGAGGGATGAGCAGTTCTTC.

This chain's CDR3 is CASSLGSASGRANHEQFF. CDR3 nucleotide sequence: TGTGCCAGCAGCTTAGGATCAGCTAGCGGGAGGGCCAACCATGAGCAGTTCTTC. The V and J genes are TRBV7-2 and TRBJ2-1, with 12 bases matching TRBD2. Germline V gene data show CDR1 as SGHTA and CDR2 as FQGNSA. This CDR3 comprises 18 residues. With 1 base clipped from V and 8 bases from J, the junction kept 12 bases outside the gene matches. Variable domain in full (rest from reference TRBV7-2 and TRBJ2-1): GAGVSQSPSNKVTEKGKDVELRCDPISGHTALYWYRQSLGQGLEFLIYFQGNSAPDKSGLPSDRFSAERTGGSVSTLTIQRTQQEDSAVYLCASSLGSASGRANHEQFFGPGTRLTVL.

The chain couples TRBV19 to TRBJ1-1, with TRBD1 matching over 8 bases. CDR1 is LNHDA, CDR2 SQIVND, per germline (reference sequence). The V gene end was trimmed by 4 bases and the J gene end by 6 bases; junction bases not matched to a gene: 4. This CDR3 region has 13 residues. CDR3 residues: CASSRRQGSEAFF. The CDR3 DNA reads TGTGCCAGTAGTAGACGACAGGGGTCTGAAGCTTTCTTT.

V gene TRBV27 combines with J gene TRBJ1-6, with 7 nucleotides matching TRBD1. The CDR3 is made up of 16 amino acids. The germline V gene has CDR1 MNHEY and CDR2 SMNVEV (reference sequence). V shed 6 bases, J shed 4 bases, and the junction held 9 bases outside the gene matches. DNA of the CDR3: TGTGCCAGCAGACCACGGACAGGCAAATATAATTCACCCCTCCACTTT. It specifies CASRPRTGKYNSPLHF.

V usage is TRBV7-8 and J usage is TRBJ1-5; D perhaps matches TRBD1 (6 bases). The germline gives CDR1 SGHVS, CDR2 FQNEAQ. Trimming cost V 5 bases and J 0 bases, with 14 bases left between them. The CDR3 runs 16 residues. CDR3: CASSQWTAYSNQPQHF. The CDR3 nucleotides are TGTGCCAGCAGCCAGTGGACAGCCTATAGCAATCAGCCCCAGCATTTT.

This rearrangement joins TRBV19 to TRBJ2-1, with 8 bases fitting TRBD1. The CDR3 spans 15 residues. In germline, CDR1 is LNHDA, CDR2 SQIVND (reference sequence). V shed 0 bases and J 2 bases; nucleotides not matched to a gene: 0. The CDR3 DNA is TGTGCCAGTAGTATAGAGGACAGGGCCTACAATGAGCAGTTCTTC. Amino acid sequence: CASSIEDRAYNEQFF.

This chain joins TRBV19 and TRBJ2-7; D ambiguous. V lost 5 bases to trimming and J lost 5 bases, with 4 bases between them. In germline, CDR1 is LNHDA, CDR2 SQIVND (reference sequence). This CDR3 is 10 amino acids long. DNA of the CDR3: TGTGCCAGTAGTTCTCACGAGCAGTACTTC. It encodes CASSSHEQYF.

V gene TRBV5-1 combines with J gene TRBJ1-1, with D hard to call. The CDR3 runs to 13 residues. From germline, CDR1 is SGHRS and CDR2 YFSETQ. The V end was cut by 0 bases, the J end by 8 bases, with 11 bases between. CDR3 nucleotide sequence: TGCGCCAGCAGCTTGGCCGGCACTACCGAAGCTTTCTTT. Its protein product is CASSLAGTTEAFF.

This clone was seen just once. This chain uses TRBV18 with TRBJ2-7; D is unresolved. CDR1 and CDR2 (germline): KGHSH, LQKENI. Trimming removed 0 bases from V and 2 bases from J, with 8 bases in between. The CDR3 runs 14 residues. As DNA, the CDR3 is TGTGCCAGCTCACCACCGGCCAGTACCTACGAGCAGTACTTC. Protein sequence: CASSPPASTYEQYF. Complete variable domain (other parts from reference TRBV18 and TRBJ2-7): NAGVMQNPRHLVRRRGQEARLRCSPMKGHSHVYWYRQLPEEGLKFMVYLQKENIIDESGMPKERFSAEFPKEGPSILRIQQVVRGDSAAYFCASSPPASTYEQYFGPGTRLTVT.

The genes are TRBV11-2 and TRBJ2-5, with TRBD2 matching over 11 bases. Unmatched junction bases numbered 16, after V lost 5 bases and J lost 2 bases. CDR1 and CDR2 from the germline V gene are SGHAT and FQNNGV. The CDR3 spans 19 residues. The CDR3 loop is CASSPPLAGGGVGQETQYF. The CDR3 region has the DNA TGTGCCAGCAGCCCCCCTCTAGCGGGAGGAGGGGTGGGACAAGAGACCCAGTACTTC. Using reference TRBV11-2 and TRBJ2-5 for the parts outside the CDR3, the full variable domain is EAGVAQSPRYKIIEKRQSVAFWCNPISGHATLYWYQQILGQGPKLLIQFQNNGVVDDSQLPKDRFSAERLKGVDSTLKIQPAKLEDSAVYLCASSPPLAGGGVGQETQYFGPGTRLLVL.

The J gene is TRBJ2-1, the V gene TRBV6-2 or TRBV6-3, with TRBD2 matching over 14 bases. V dropped 4 bases and J dropped 7; count of bases not matched to a gene: 6. The CDR3 contains 16 residues. The V gene's germline CDR1 is MNHEY and CDR2 SVGEGT. This chain's CDR3 is CASSSRGTSGGNEQFF. The CDR3 bases are TGTGCCAGCAGTTCGAGGGGGACTAGCGGGGGAAATGAGCAGTTCTTC.

Only one count was recorded for this clone. The chain is built from TRBV6-5 and TRBJ2-7; the match to TRBD1 covers 7 bases. CDR3 length: 14 amino acids. Germline CDR1 and CDR2: MNHEY and SVGAGI. The ends lost 7 bases at V and 2 bases at J; junction bases unmatched: 8. The CDR3 nucleotides are TGTGCCAGCACCGAGGACAGGACAACCTACGAGCAGTACTTC. Its translation is CASTEDRTTYEQYF.

The chain combines TRBV30 with TRBJ1-1; D is undetermined. CDR3 length: 14 residues. CDR1 GTSNPN and CDR2 SVGIG come from the germline V gene (reference sequence). V shed 4 bases and J shed 4 bases, with 16 bases lying between them. CDR3 protein: CAWNWGGVGTEAFF. CDR3 nucleotides: TGTGCCTGGAACTGGGGAGGAGTTGGCACTGAAGCTTTCTTT.

This chain connects TRBV18 to TRBJ1-2; TRBD1 matches at 8 bases. V lost 0 bases and J lost 3; bases outside the gene matches: 3. The CDR3 extends over 15 amino acids. The germline V gene has CDR1 KGHSH and CDR2 LQKENI. CDR3 loop: CASSPPTGVDYGYTF. The CDR3 DNA reads as TGTGCCAGCTCACCACCGACAGGGGTTGACTATGGCTACACCTTC.

This chain connects TRBV6-2 or TRBV6-3 to TRBJ2-4; 8 nucleotides align to TRBD2. Germline V gene sequence: CDR1 MNHEY, CDR2 SVGEGT. The CDR3 loop spans 17 amino acids. With V trimmed by 5 bases and J by 6 bases, 15 bases remained unmatched. The CDR3 region is CASSDYGGRRRGNIQYF. CDR3 bases: TGTGCCAGCAGTGACTACGGCGGGAGGAGGAGAGGAAACATTCAGTACTTC.

The chain recombines TRBV5-6 with TRBJ2-7, with TRBD2 matching 14 bases. Germline V CDR1 and CDR2: SGHDT, YYEEEE. The CDR3 is 15 amino acids. Losses at the gene ends were 4 bases for V and 4 bases for J; bases not matched to a gene: 4. Written as DNA, the CDR3 is TGTGCCAGCAGCAAGGGACTAGCGGGAGTGTACGAGCAGTACTTC. Encoded protein: CASSKGLAGVYEQYF.